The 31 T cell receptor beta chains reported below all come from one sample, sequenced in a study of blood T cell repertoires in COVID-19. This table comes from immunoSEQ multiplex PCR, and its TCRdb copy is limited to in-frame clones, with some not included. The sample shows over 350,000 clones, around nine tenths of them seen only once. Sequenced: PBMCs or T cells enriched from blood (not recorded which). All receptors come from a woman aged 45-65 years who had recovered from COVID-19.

Written as DNA, the CDR3 is TGTGCCAGCTCACCATTCTCGACAGGCAATCAGCCCCAGCATTTT. It encodes CASSPFSTGNQPQHF. This sequence joins TRBV18 and TRBJ1-5, with D perhaps matching TRBD1 (5 bases). Germline CDR1 reads KGHSH; CDR2 reads LQKENI. Trimming left V 2 bases short and J 2 bases short, with 10 bases between. The length of the CDR3 is 15 residues.

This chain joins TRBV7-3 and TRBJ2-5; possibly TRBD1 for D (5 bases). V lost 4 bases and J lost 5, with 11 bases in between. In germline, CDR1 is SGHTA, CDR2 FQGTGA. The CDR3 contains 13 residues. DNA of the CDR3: TGTGCCAGCAGCTCCAGGGAAGGGGAGACCCAGTACTTC. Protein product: CASSSREGETQYF.

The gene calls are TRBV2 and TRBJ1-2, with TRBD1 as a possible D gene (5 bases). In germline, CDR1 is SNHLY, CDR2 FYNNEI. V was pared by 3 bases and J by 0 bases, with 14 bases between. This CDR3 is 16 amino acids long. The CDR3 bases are TGTGCCAGCAGTGATAGGGAGGGGTGGGCTAACTATGGCTACACCTTC. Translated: CASSDREGWANYGYTF.

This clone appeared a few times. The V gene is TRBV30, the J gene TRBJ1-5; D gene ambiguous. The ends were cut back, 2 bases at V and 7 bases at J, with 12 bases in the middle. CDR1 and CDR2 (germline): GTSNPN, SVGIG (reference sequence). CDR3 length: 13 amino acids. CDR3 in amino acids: CAWSPTRYQPQHF. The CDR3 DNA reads TGTGCCTGGAGTCCTACGAGGTACCAGCCCCAGCATTTT.

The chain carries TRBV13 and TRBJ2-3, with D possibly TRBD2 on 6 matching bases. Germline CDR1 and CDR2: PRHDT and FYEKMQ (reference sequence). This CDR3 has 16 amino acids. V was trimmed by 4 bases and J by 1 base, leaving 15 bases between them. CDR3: CASSYGRGLGTDTQYF. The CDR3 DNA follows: TGTGCCAGCAGCTACGGACGGGGGTTAGGCACAGATACGCAGTATTTT.

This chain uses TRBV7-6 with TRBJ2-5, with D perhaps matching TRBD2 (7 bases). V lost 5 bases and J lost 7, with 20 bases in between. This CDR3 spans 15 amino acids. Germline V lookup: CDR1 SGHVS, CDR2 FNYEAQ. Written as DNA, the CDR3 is TGTGCCAGCAGCATGGACGCCGGGGGGCAGGGGACCCAGTACTTC. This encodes CASSMDAGGQGTQYF.

The CDR3 DNA follows: TGCGCCAGCAGCAAAACAGGGATCACTGAAGCTTTCTTT. Translation: CASSKTGITEAFF. The V call is TRBV5-1, the J call TRBJ1-1; D is perhaps TRBD1 (6 bases). Trimming took off 4 bases at V and 4 bases at J, with 11 bases between the two ends. Germline-derived CDR1 and CDR2 are SGHRS and YFSETQ. The CDR3 is 13 amino acids.

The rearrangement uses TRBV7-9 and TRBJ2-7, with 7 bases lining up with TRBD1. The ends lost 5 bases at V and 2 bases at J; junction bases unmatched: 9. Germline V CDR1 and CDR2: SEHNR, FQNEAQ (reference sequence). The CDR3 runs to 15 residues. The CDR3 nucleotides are TGTGCCAGCAGCCTGGGACAGTTAGTTACCTACGAGCAGTACTTC. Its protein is CASSLGQLVTYEQYF.

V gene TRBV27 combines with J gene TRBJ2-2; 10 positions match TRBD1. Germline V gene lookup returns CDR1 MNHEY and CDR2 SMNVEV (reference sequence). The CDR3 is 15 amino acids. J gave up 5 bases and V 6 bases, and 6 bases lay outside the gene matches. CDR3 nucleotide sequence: TGTGCCAGCAGGGCCGGGACAGGGGTAACCGGGGAGCTGTTTTTT. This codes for CASRAGTGVTGELFF.

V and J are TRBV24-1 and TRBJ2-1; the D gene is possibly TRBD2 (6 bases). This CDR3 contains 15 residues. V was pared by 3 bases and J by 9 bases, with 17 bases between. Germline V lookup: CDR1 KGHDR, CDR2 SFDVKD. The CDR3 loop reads CATSDAGLTGVEQFF. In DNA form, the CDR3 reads TGTGCCACCAGTGATGCGGGGCTGACGGGGGTTGAGCAGTTCTTC.

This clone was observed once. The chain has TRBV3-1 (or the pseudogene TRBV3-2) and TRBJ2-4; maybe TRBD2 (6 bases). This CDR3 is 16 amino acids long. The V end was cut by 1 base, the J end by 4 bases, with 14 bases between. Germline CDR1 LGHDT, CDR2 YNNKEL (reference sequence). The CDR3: CASSQAGGTRKNIQYF. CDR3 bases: TGTGCCAGCAGCCAAGCCGGGGGTACTCGAAAAAACATTCAGTACTTC.

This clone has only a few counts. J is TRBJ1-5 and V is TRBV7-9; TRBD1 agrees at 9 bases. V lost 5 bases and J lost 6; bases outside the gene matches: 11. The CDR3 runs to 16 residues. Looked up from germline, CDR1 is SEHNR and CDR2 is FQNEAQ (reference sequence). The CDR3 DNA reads TGTGCCAGCAGCCCAGATGGAACAGGGGGCGGTCAGCCCCAGCATTTT. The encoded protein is CASSPDGTGGGQPQHF.

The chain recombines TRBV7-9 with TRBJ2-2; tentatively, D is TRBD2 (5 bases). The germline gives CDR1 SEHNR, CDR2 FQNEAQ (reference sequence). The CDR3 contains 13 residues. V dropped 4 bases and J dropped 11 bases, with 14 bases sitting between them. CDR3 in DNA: TGTGCCAGCAGCTCCAGTGGGCGGGCTGAGCTGTTTTTT. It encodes CASSSSGRAELFF. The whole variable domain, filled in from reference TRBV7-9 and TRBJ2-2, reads DTGVSQNPRHKITKRGQNVTFRCDPISEHNRLYWYRQTLGQGPEFLTYFQNEAQLEKSRLLSDRFSAERPKGSFSTLEIQRTEQGDSAMYLCASSSSGRAELFFGEGSRLTVL.

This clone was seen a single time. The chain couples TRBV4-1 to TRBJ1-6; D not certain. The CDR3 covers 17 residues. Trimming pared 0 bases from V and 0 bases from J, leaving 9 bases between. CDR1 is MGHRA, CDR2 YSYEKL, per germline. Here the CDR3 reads CASSQEALPSYNSPLHF. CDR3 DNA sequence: TGCGCCAGCAGCCAAGAAGCATTGCCCTCCTATAATTCACCCCTCCACTTT.

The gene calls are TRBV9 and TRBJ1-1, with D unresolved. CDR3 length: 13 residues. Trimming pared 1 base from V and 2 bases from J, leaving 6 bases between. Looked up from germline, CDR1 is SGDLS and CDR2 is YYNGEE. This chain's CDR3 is CASSVISNTEAFF. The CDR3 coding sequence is TGTGCCAGCAGCGTAATTAGTAACACTGAAGCTTTCTTT.

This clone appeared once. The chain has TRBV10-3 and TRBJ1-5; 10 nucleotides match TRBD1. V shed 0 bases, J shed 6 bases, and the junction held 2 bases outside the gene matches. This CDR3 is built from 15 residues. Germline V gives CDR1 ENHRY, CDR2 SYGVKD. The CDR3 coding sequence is TGTGCCATCAGTGAGTCAGGGGACAGGGGTCAGCCCCAGCATTTT. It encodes CAISESGDRGQPQHF.

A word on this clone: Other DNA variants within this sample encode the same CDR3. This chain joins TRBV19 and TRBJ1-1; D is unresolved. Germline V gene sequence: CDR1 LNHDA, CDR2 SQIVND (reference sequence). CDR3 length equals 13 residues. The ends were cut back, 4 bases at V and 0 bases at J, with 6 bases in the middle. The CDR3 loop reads CASSTGMNTEAFF. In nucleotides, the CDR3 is TGTGCCAGTAGTACGGGGATGAACACTGAAGCTTTCTTT.

CDR3 residues: CASSVSGTGNTEAFF. The CDR3 DNA sequence: TGTGCCAGCAGCGTATCCGGGACTGGGAACACTGAAGCTTTCTTT. The chain combines TRBV9 with TRBJ1-1; TRBD1 might be the D (5 bases). Germline V gene data show CDR1 as SGDLS and CDR2 as YYNGEE. The V gene lost 1 base and the J gene lost 1 base, with 11 bases spanning the gap. This CDR3 region has 15 residues.

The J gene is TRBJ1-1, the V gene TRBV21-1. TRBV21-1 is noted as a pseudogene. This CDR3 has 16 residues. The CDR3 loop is CASSKRLRSWNTEAFF. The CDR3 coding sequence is TGTGCCAGCAGCAAACGGCTGAGGAGTTGGAACACTGAAGCTTTCTTT.

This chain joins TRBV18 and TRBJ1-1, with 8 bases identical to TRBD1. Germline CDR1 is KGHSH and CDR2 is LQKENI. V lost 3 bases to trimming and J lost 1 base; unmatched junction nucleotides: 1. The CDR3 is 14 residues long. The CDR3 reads CASSPTGENTEAFF. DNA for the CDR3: TGTGCCAGCTCACCGACAGGGGAGAACACTGAAGCTTTCTTT.

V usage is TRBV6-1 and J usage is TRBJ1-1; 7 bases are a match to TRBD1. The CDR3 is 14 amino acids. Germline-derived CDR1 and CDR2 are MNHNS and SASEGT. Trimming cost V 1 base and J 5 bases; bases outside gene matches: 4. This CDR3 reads CASSEVTGVTEAFF. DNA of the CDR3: TGTGCCAGCAGTGAAGTCACAGGGGTGACTGAAGCTTTCTTT.

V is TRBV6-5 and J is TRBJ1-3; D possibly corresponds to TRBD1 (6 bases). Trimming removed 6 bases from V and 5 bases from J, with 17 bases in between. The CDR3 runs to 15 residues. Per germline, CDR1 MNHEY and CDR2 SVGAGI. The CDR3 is CASSRLTGIRNTIYF. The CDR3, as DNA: TGTGCCAGCAGCCGCCTCACAGGGATTCGAAACACCATATATTTT.

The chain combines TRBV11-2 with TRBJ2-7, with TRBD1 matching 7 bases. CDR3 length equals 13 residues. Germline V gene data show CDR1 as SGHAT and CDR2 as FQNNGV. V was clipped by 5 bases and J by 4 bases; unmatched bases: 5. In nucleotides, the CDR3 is TGTGCCAGCAGCCTCGGGACAGTTTACGAGCAGTACTTC. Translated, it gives CASSLGTVYEQYF.

The CDR3 is CAISEGGNSGNTIYF. DNA of the CDR3: TGTGCCATCAGTGAAGGGGGTAACTCTGGAAACACCATATATTTT. The V and J genes are TRBV10-3 and TRBJ1-3; D possibly corresponds to TRBD1 (6 bases). The CDR3 spans 15 residues. CDR1 is ENHRY and CDR2 is SYGVKD in the germline V gene. Between the trimmed V and J ends, which lost 3 bases and 0 bases, there was a span of 9 bases.

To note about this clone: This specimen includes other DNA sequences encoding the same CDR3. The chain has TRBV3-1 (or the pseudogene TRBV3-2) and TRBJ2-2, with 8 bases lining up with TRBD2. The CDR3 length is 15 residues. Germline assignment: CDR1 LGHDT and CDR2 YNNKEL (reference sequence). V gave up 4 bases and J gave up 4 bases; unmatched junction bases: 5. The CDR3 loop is CASSRSGGGTGELFF. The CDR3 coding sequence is TGTGCCAGCAGCCGGTCCGGGGGGGGCACCGGGGAGCTGTTTTTT.

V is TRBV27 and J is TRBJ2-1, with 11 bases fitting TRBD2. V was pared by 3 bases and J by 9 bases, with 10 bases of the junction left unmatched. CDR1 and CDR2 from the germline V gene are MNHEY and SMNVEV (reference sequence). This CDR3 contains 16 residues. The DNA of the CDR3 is TGTGCCAGCAGTTTGACTAGCGGGGTAGTGGGGCGTGAGCAGTTCTTC. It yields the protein CASSLTSGVVGREQFF.

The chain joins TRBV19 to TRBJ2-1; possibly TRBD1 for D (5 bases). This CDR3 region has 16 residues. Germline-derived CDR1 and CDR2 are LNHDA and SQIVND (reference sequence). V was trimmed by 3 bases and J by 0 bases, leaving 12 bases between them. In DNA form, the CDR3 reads TGTGCCAGTAGTATTCAGGGCTATAGCTCCTACAATGAGCAGTTCTTC. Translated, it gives CASSIQGYSSYNEQFF.

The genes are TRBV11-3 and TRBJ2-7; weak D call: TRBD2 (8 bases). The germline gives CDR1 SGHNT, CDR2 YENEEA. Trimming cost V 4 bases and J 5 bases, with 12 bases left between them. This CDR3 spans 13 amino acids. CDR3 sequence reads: CASSSGGGHEQYF. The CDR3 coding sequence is TGTGCCAGCAGCTCGGGAGGGGGCCACGAGCAGTACTTC.

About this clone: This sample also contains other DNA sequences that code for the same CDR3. The CDR3 reads CASTRGGTEAFF. The CDR3 DNA follows: TGTGCCAGTACCCGAGGGGGCACTGAAGCTTTCTTT. This chain connects TRBV19 to TRBJ1-1; weak D call: TRBD1 (6 bases). The CDR3 is made up of 12 amino acids. Trimming took 7 bases from V and 4 from J, leaving 10 bases between them. In germline, CDR1 is LNHDA, CDR2 SQIVND (reference sequence).

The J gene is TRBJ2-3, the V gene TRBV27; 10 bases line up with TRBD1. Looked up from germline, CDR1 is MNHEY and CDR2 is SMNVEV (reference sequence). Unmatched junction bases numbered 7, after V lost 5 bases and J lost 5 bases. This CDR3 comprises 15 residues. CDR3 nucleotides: TGTGCCAGCAGTACGGACAGGGGGATTGGAGATACGCAGTATTTT. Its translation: CASSTDRGIGDTQYF.

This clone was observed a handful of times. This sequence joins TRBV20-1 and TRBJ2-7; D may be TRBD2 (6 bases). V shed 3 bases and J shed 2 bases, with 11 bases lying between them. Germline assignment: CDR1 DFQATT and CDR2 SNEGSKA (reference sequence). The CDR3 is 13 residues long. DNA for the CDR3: TGCAGTGCTAGTCCGGACTACGCCTACGAGCAGTACTTC. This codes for CSASPDYAYEQYF.